The 2 T cell receptor beta chains in this list originate from one sample, sequenced in a study of blood T cell repertoires in COVID-19. The repertoire was sequenced with immunoSEQ multiplex PCR; TCRdb's copy has only in-frame clones and lacks some. In the table there are about 140,000 clones, more than 80% of which are singletons. The sequenced sample consisted of peripheral blood. The receptors derive from a woman of 80 years or more with acute or convalescent COVID-19.

This chain connects TRBV5-1 to TRBJ2-5, with 8 bases identical to TRBD2. The V and J ends lost 0 bases and 5 bases, in that order; junction bases with no gene match: 3. Germline V CDR1 and CDR2: SGHRS, YFSETQ. This CDR3 comprises 14 residues. CDR3 sequence (DNA): TGCGCCAGCAGCTTGGGCGGGGGGTCGGAGACCCAGTACTTC. It yields the protein CASSLGGGSETQYF.

V usage is TRBV5-8 and J usage is TRBJ1-2; possible D gene TRBD1, 5 bases. The CDR3 totals 17 residues. V lost 0 bases to trimming and J lost 8 bases, with 23 bases between them. CDR1 and CDR2 from the germline V gene are SGHTS and YDEGEE. In DNA form, the CDR3 reads TGTGCCAGCAGCTTGGAAGAGATAGCGGCAGGGACGAGCGGCTACACCTTC. This encodes CASSLEEIAAGTSGYTF.